The table lists the clone carrying this TCR beta chain with many counts. Its specificity is unknown. The data belong to a study of T cells in Graves' hyperthyroidism and ophthalmopathy. Amplification of TCR beta CDR3 regions was performed using RNA transcripts as template. The TCR CDR3 first-round RT-PCR relied on the HTBI primer set. TCRdb processed the multiplex PCR reads anew with MiXCR; each CDR3 protein has one entry. The sample has fewer than 650,000 distinct CDR3 sequences, approximately 14% seen once. The V gene lost 3 bases and the J gene lost 0 bases, with 13 bases spanning the gap. Per the germline V gene, CDR1 is SGHDT and CDR2 is YYEEEE. The CDR3 spans 16 residues. Study-wide results and limits: Model-based prediction identified ophthalmopathy a median around seven months prior to its onset. Most expanded thyroid clonotypes above 0.001 recurred in blood.

This sequence was found in a woman aged 35 to 49 with Graves' ophthalmopathy. The sequencing input was blood. The chain carries TRBV5-6 and TRBJ2-4; TRBD1 might be the D (6 bases). For the CDR3, the DNA is TGTGCCAGCAGCTCTGGGACAACTCTAGCCAAAAACATTCAGTACTTC. Residues: CASSSGTTLAKNIQYF.